This is a list of T cell receptor beta chains from one sample in a study of CD8+ T cells in alopecia areata. Generated by immunoSEQ multiplex PCR, the TCRdb table keeps only in-frame clones and is missing some. The sample includes about 200,000 clones, more than 55% of them seen just once. The specimen was CD8+ T cells sorted from blood. These receptors all stem from a human donor in good health. CDR3s include the opening cysteine and the closing phenylalanine or tryptophan. The D gene is left open where the match is weak. Size tells how often a clone was seen (once, few, many) or the class of an expanded clone, and some rows leave it out.

v_call,j_call,clone_size,d_call,cdr3_aa,cdr3_nt
TRBV25-1,TRBJ1-2,-,-,CASSETGRGDGYTF,TGTGCCAGCAGTGAGACGGGCAGGGGTGATGGCTACACCTTC
TRBV4-1,TRBJ2-7,-,-,CANPEGGRVIYEQYF,TGCGCCAACCCGGAGGGAGGACGAGTGATCTACGAGCAGTACTTC
TRBV5-4,TRBJ2-5,-,-,CAMNGRGKGETQYF,TGTGCCATGAATGGAAGAGGGAAAGGGGAGACCCAGTACTTC
TRBV2,TRBJ2-1,-,-,CASSGFEQFF,TGTGCCAGCAGTGGGTTTGAGCAGTTCTTC
TRBV7-9,TRBJ2-3,-,TRBD2,CASDRLAGDTDTQYF,TGTGCCAGCGACAGACTAGCGGGGGACACAGATACGCAGTATTTT
TRBV2,TRBJ1-1,once,-,CASRYRESTEAFF,TGTGCCAGCAGGTACAGGGAGAGCACTGAAGCTTTCTTT
TRBV27,TRBJ2-3,-,-,CATNGLRTDTQYF,TGTGCCACTAATGGACTACGCACAGATACGCAGTATTTT
TRBV27,TRBJ1-2,-,-,CASSPLDYYGYTF,TGTGCCAGCAGCCCCCTTGATTACTATGGCTACACCTTC
TRBV7-2,TRBJ1-2,few,-,CASSSSPSDSPYGYTF,TGTGCCAGCAGCTCCTCACCCTCGGACAGCCCCTATGGCTACACCTTC
TRBV11-2,TRBJ2-1,-,-,CASSPTGQSSYNEQFF,TGTGCCAGCAGCCCCACGGGACAAAGCTCCTACAATGAGCAGTTCTTC
TRBV11-2,TRBJ2-6,-,TRBD1,CASSGQAVSGANVLTF,TGTGCCAGCAGCGGACAGGCGGTCTCTGGGGCCAACGTCCTGACTTTC
TRBV4-2,TRBJ2-5,few,-,CASSQVVARGETQYF,TGTGCCAGCAGCCAAGTCGTAGCCCGAGGAGAGACCCAGTACTTC
TRBV29-1,TRBJ1-1,-,-,CSVARGPGHDLNTEAFF,TGCAGCGTCGCTCGGGGGCCGGGACACGACTTGAACACTGAAGCTTTCTTT
TRBV29-1,TRBJ2-1,-,-,CSVEEDNEQFF,TGCAGCGTTGAAGAAGACAATGAGCAGTTCTTC
TRBV7-9,TRBJ2-4,-,-,CASSSAVAKNIQYF,TGTGCCAGCAGCTCTGCGGTAGCCAAAAACATTCAGTACTTC
TRBV27,TRBJ2-7,-,TRBD2,CASSSGLAGGQEQYF,TGTGCCAGCAGTTCAGGACTAGCGGGGGGCCAGGAGCAGTACTTC
TRBV29-1,TRBJ2-1,-,TRBD2,CSVDPSGGGQGEQFF,TGCAGCGTTGACCCTAGCGGCGGGGGGCAAGGTGAGCAGTTCTTC
TRBV29-1,TRBJ2-7,-,-,CSVEGSGESLYEQYF,TGCAGCGTTGAAGGGTCGGGAGAAAGTCTCTACGAGCAGTACTTC
TRBV6-1,TRBJ2-1,-,-,CASSYEGFEQFF,TGTGCCAGCAGTTATGAGGGGTTTGAGCAGTTCTTC
TRBV19,TRBJ1-1,-,-,CASSIPSLGYGTEAFF,TGTGCCAGTAGTATACCATCATTAGGGTACGGCACTGAAGCTTTCTTT
TRBV7-2,TRBJ2-7,-,-,CASSLAGRGKEQYF,TGTGCCAGCAGCTTAGCCGGCAGGGGAAAAGAGCAGTACTTC
TRBV29-1,TRBJ2-5,-,-,CSASDGPGTQYF,TGCAGCGCTTCGGACGGCCCGGGGACCCAGTACTTC
TRBV29-1,TRBJ2-1,-,TRBD2,CSVKLAEAWNEQFF,TGCAGCGTCAAACTAGCGGAGGCCTGGAATGAGCAGTTCTTC
TRBV2,TRBJ1-1,-,-,CASSEVGTEAFF,TGTGCCAGCAGTGAGGTGGGGACTGAAGCTTTCTTT
TRBV7-9,TRBJ2-5,-,TRBD1,CASSQAGGWETQYF,TGTGCCAGCAGTCAGGCAGGGGGATGGGAGACCCAGTACTTC
TRBV5-6,TRBJ2-7,-,TRBD2,CASSRGVPGHEQYF,TGTGCCAGCAGCCGGGGGGTCCCGGGACACGAGCAGTACTTC
TRBV27,TRBJ1-1,-,-,CASSLTKNTEAFF,TGTGCCAGCAGTTTAACGAAGAACACTGAAGCTTTCTTT
TRBV9,TRBJ1-2,-,-,CASSARGGYTF,TGTGCCAGCAGCGCGAGGGGTGGCTACACCTTC
TRBV6-5,TRBJ1-3,once,-,CASTGMDNTIYF,TGTGCCAGCACAGGGATGGATAACACCATATATTTT
TRBV29-1,TRBJ2-3,-,-,CSARQASTDTQYF,TGCAGCGCCCGACAGGCTAGCACAGATACGCAGTATTTT
TRBV6-6,TRBJ1-1,once,-,CASSYSAREAFF,TGTGCCAGCAGTTACTCTGCCAGGGAAGCTTTCTTT
TRBV6-5,TRBJ1-1,-,-,CASSYTRMNTEAFF,TGTGCCAGCAGTTACACACGTATGAACACTGAAGCTTTCTTT
TRBV29-1,TRBJ1-2,-,-,CSVEYRDYGYTF,TGCAGCGTTGAGTACAGAGACTATGGCTACACCTTC
TRBV4-1,TRBJ1-1,-,-,CASSQDRLPKNTEAFF,TGCGCCAGCAGCCAAGATCGCCTCCCTAAGAACACTGAAGCTTTCTTT
TRBV15,TRBJ1-1,-,-,CATSQGLLDTEAFF,TGTGCCACCAGCCAGGGACTGTTGGACACTGAAGCTTTCTTT
TRBV13,TRBJ1-4,few,-,CASSLGRGEKLFF,TGTGCCAGCAGCTTAGGGAGGGGTGAAAAACTGTTTTTT
TRBV19,TRBJ1-5,-,-,CASRPWGDQPQHF,TGTGCCAGCCGACCTTGGGGGGATCAGCCCCAGCATTTT
TRBV6-6,TRBJ2-2,few,-,CAVGRGSFTGELFF,TGTGCCGTGGGCAGGGGTTCTTTTACCGGGGAGCTGTTTTTT
TRBV6-5,TRBJ2-7,-,-,CASSYTPGLTGGEQYF,TGTGCCAGCAGTTACACTCCGGGACTCACCGGGGGCGAGCAGTACTTC
TRBV29-1,TRBJ2-7,-,-,CSAEDGPVSSF,TGCAGCGCTGAAGATGGCCCCGTATCATCGTTC
TRBV14,TRBJ1-1,few,-,CASSQTEGQDTEAFF,TGTGCCAGCAGCCAAACGGAAGGTCAGGACACTGAAGCTTTCTTT
TRBV30,TRBJ2-3,once,-,CAWSVRLEDHQYF,TGTGCCTGGAGTGTACGACTAGAAGATCATCAGTATTTT
TRBV23-1,TRBJ2-7,-,-,CASSQSWPQRYEQYF,TGCGCCAGCAGTCAATCGTGGCCCCAAAGGTACGAGCAGTACTTC
TRBV12-5,TRBJ2-1,few,TRBD2,CASVRLAGGINEQFF,TGTGCTAGTGTCCGACTAGCGGGGGGCATCAATGAGCAGTTCTTC
TRBV6-1,TRBJ2-3,-,-,CASSEDARGRDTQYF,TGTGCCAGCAGTGAAGACGCCCGGGGAAGAGATACGCAGTATTTT
TRBV5-4,TRBJ2-7,-,TRBD2,CASSRTSGGPRYEQYF,TGTGCCAGCAGTCGGACTAGCGGGGGGCCGCGTTACGAGCAGTACTTC
TRBV6-5,TRBJ2-1,few,TRBD2,CASSYSTSLGDEQFF,TGTGCCAGCAGTTACTCGACTAGCCTGGGCGATGAGCAGTTCTTC
TRBV7-2,TRBJ2-2,-,-,CASSSGFRGTGELFF,TGTGCCAGCAGCTCTGGATTCAGGGGTACCGGGGAGCTGTTTTTT
TRBV11-3,TRBJ2-1,-,-,CASSSPVSGGAFDEQFF,TGTGCCAGCAGCTCTCCGGTTAGTGGGGGGGCTTTTGATGAGCAGTTCTTC
TRBV29-1,TRBJ2-1,-,-,CSVDTLYNEQFF,TGCAGCGTTGATACCCTCTACAATGAGCAGTTCTTC
TRBV29-1,TRBJ2-7,-,-,CSVVRGDYEQYF,TGCAGCGTTGTGAGGGGGGACTACGAGCAGTACTTC
TRBV7-8,TRBJ2-1,-,TRBD2,CASSLYSGQSSYNEQFF,TGTGCCAGCAGCTTATATAGCGGGCAGAGCTCCTACAATGAGCAGTTCTTC
TRBV11-2,TRBJ2-7,few,-,CASSSGGSYEQYF,TGTGCCAGCAGCAGTGGGGGTTCCTACGAGCAGTACTTC
TRBV7-6,TRBJ1-3,-,-,CASSLEQASVSGNTIYF,TGTGCCAGCAGCTTAGAACAGGCCTCCGTCTCTGGAAACACCATATATTTT
TRBV4-1,TRBJ2-3,-,-,CASSQSGATFPMDTQYF,TGCGCCAGCAGCCAATCCGGGGCTACTTTTCCTATGGATACGCAGTATTTT
TRBV2,TRBJ2-7,-,-,CASNQLHRYPYEQYF,TGTGCCAGCAATCAACTCCACAGGTATCCCTACGAGCAGTACTTC
TRBV11-2,TRBJ2-1,-,-,CASSLGPGQFF,TGTGCCAGCAGCCTAGGGCCGGGGCAGTTCTTC
TRBV7-9,TRBJ2-7,-,TRBD2,CASSLDQRGNSYEQYF,TGTGCCAGCAGCTTAGATCAGCGGGGGAACTCCTACGAGCAGTACTTC
TRBV7-9,TRBJ2-7,few,TRBD2,CASSPRTSGGAREQYF,TGTGCCAGCAGCCCGCGGACTAGCGGGGGGGCCCGGGAGCAGTACTTC